The 27 T cell receptor beta chains below come from one sample, sequenced in a study of beta chain features in type 1 diabetes. Every bit of the isolated RNA underwent reverse transcription, so sequencing read expressed TCRB transcripts. The data were produced by immunoSEQ multiplex PCR, yet TCRdb's version contains in-frame clones alone and is incomplete. The sample has about half a million clones, approximately 31% seen once. Input material: naive CD4+ T cells from blood. Every receptor here comes from a man aged 18 to 35 in good health.

This clone was counted a few times. This rearrangement joins TRBV30 to TRBJ2-3; no clear D. Trimming pared 1 base from V and 5 bases from J, leaving 10 bases between. Germline V CDR1 and CDR2: GTSNPN, SVGIG (reference sequence). CDR3 length: 13 amino acids. This CDR3 reads CAWSGWEGDTQYF. For the CDR3, the DNA is TGTGCCTGGAGTGGGTGGGAAGGAGATACGCAGTATTTT.

The chain couples TRBV9 to TRBJ2-1; TRBD2 matches at 7 bases. J was trimmed by 5 bases and V by 6 bases; bases with no gene match: 8. The CDR3 totals 14 residues. Germline CDR1 reads SGDLS; CDR2 reads YYNGEE. This chain's CDR3 is CASTRGGRNNEQFF. In DNA form, the CDR3 reads TGTGCCAGCACCCGGGGAGGGCGGAACAATGAGCAGTTCTTC.

CDR3 nucleotide sequence: TGTGCCAGCAGCGGACCGCCTGGGTATAATGAAAAACTGTTTTTT. Translation gives CASSGPPGYNEKLFF. The chain has TRBV9 and TRBJ1-4, with D unclear. CDR1 SGDLS and CDR2 YYNGEE come from the germline V gene. This CDR3 spans 15 amino acids. Trimming shortened V by 3 bases and J by 4 bases, and 13 bases separated the two germline ends.

This clone was counted only a few times. The chain links TRBV29-1 to TRBJ2-7; TRBD1 matches 9 bases. Unmatched junction bases numbered 5, after V lost 3 bases and J lost 5 bases. The CDR3 has 13 amino acids. Germline loops: CDR1 SQVTM, CDR2 ANQGSEA. The CDR3 nucleotides are TGCAGCGTTGAGGACAGGGGCAACCACGAGCAGTACTTC. It is translated as CSVEDRGNHEQYF.

The rearrangement links TRBV29-1 to TRBJ2-7; D is ambiguous. V was clipped by 7 bases and J by 0 bases, with 4 bases between them. The CDR3 runs 10 residues. Germline lookup yields CDR1 SQVTM and CDR2 ANQGSEA. This CDR3 reads CSAGSYEQYF. The CDR3 DNA sequence: TGCAGCGCCGGCTCCTACGAGCAGTACTTC.

The J gene is TRBJ2-3, the V gene TRBV28; TRBD2 aligns across 7 bases. V gave up 2 bases and J gave up 0 bases; unmatched junction bases: 2. This CDR3 has 15 amino acids. The germline CDR1 and CDR2 sequences are MDHEN and SYDVKM. The CDR3 loop is CASSLAGDSTDTQYF. The CDR3 DNA sequence: TGTGCCAGCAGTTTAGCGGGGGATAGCACAGATACGCAGTATTTT.

The chain carries TRBV30 and TRBJ2-7, with D tentatively TRBD1 or TRBD2 (5 bases each). This CDR3 comprises 12 residues. Looked up from germline, CDR1 is GTSNPN and CDR2 is SVGIG (reference sequence). The ends were cut back, 7 bases at V and 0 bases at J, with 10 bases in the middle. The CDR3 is CASGPGSYEQYF. DNA of the CDR3: TGTGCCTCGGGACCGGGCTCCTACGAGCAGTACTTC.

The V and J genes are TRBV15 and TRBJ2-7, with TRBD2 matching over 14 bases. V was clipped by 5 bases and J by 5 bases; unmatched bases: 5. The CDR3 totals 15 residues. CDR1 is LNHNV, CDR2 YYDKDF, per germline (reference sequence). The CDR3, as DNA: TGTGCCACCAGCTTCCGACTAGCGGGAGGGGACGAGCAGTACTTC. It is translated as CATSFRLAGGDEQYF. The full variable domain, in which reference TRBV15 and TRBJ2-7 provide the parts outside the CDR3, is DAMVIQNPRYQVTQFGKPVTLSCSQTLNHNVMYWYQQKSSQAPKLLFHYYDKDFNNEADTPDNFQSRRPNTSFCFLDIRSPGLGDTAMYLCATSFRLAGGDEQYFGPGTRLTVT.

This clone was found a few times. The rearrangement links TRBV6-5 to TRBJ2-5, with 11 bases that match TRBD2. This CDR3 is 15 amino acids long. Germline loops: CDR1 MNHEY, CDR2 SVGAGI. With V trimmed by 2 bases and J by 7 bases, 6 bases remained unmatched. The CDR3 reads CASSYGLAGGRTQYF. For the CDR3, the DNA is TGTGCCAGCAGTTACGGCCTAGCGGGGGGACGGACCCAGTACTTC.

This chain uses TRBV5-1 with TRBJ2-1; 10 nucleotides line up with TRBD2. CDR1 and CDR2 from the germline V gene are SGHRS and YFSETQ. The V and J ends lost 4 bases and 6 bases, in that order; junction bases with no gene match: 16. This CDR3 has 18 amino acids. Written as DNA, the CDR3 is TGCGCCAGCAGCGCTGTTGTGCCTCCTAGCGGGAGAAGCAATGAGCAGTTCTTC. Translation gives CASSAVVPPSGRSNEQFF.

This clone was seen more than once but under ten times. This sample also contains other DNA sequences that code for the same CDR3. V usage is TRBV5-1 and J usage is TRBJ2-1, with TRBD1 matching 7 bases. V shed 0 bases, J shed 4 bases, and the junction held 1 base outside the gene matches. This CDR3 spans 14 amino acids. Per germline, CDR1 SGHRS and CDR2 YFSETQ. The CDR3 is CASSLGDSYNEQFF. CDR3 nucleotide sequence: TGCGCCAGCAGCTTGGGGGACAGTTACAATGAGCAGTTCTTC. The full variable domain, completed using reference TRBV5-1 and TRBJ2-1, is KAGVTQTPRYLIKTRGQQVTLSCSPISGHRSVSWYQQTPGQGLQFLFEYFSETQRNKGNFPGRFSGRQFSNSRSEMNVSTLELGDSALYLCASSLGDSYNEQFFGPGTRLTVL.

The chain recombines TRBV7-3 with TRBJ1-1; D is unresolved. The length of the CDR3 is 14 residues. Trimming removed 1 base from V and 1 base from J, with 7 bases in between. Looked up from germline, CDR1 is SGHTA and CDR2 is FQGTGA. The CDR3 DNA is TGTGCCAGCAGCTTAAGCAGCCAGAACACTGAAGCTTTCTTT. Translating it yields CASSLSSQNTEAFF.

This clone occurred a few times. The chain uses TRBV7-9 and TRBJ1-4; D unclear. This CDR3 contains 15 residues. Germline CDR1 is SEHNR and CDR2 is FQNEAQ (reference sequence). V dropped 2 bases and J dropped 8 bases, with 15 bases sitting between them. The CDR3 protein is CASSLRADGREKLFF. DNA for the CDR3: TGTGCCAGCAGCTTAAGGGCCGATGGCAGAGAAAAACTGTTTTTT.

This clone was counted a few times. V usage is TRBV10-3 and J usage is TRBJ2-7, with D maybe TRBD1 (5 bases). Germline CDR1 ENHRY, CDR2 SYGVKD. This CDR3 region has 13 residues. The V end lost 4 bases, the J end lost 5 bases, and 12 bases lay between the germline ends. The CDR3 spells CAISVSARDEQYF. In nucleotides, the CDR3 is TGTGCCATCAGTGTTTCGGCCAGGGACGAGCAGTACTTC.

This clone came up a few times. DNA of the CDR3: TGTGCCAGCAGCTTGGGACAGGGGTACAATGAGCAGTTCTTC. Protein sequence: CASSLGQGYNEQFF. The genes are TRBV5-6 and TRBJ2-1, with TRBD1 matching over 8 bases. Germline loops: CDR1 SGHDT, CDR2 YYEEEE. CDR3 length: 14 amino acids. With 0 bases clipped from V and 4 bases from J, the junction kept 0 bases outside the gene matches.

CDR3 protein: CASSTPKGQEQYF. The CDR3 DNA reads as TGTGCCAGCAGCACCCCAAAGGGGCAAGAGCAGTACTTC. The chain recombines TRBV11-2 with TRBJ2-7, with TRBD1 as a possible D gene (5 bases). The CDR3 has 13 amino acids. V lost 5 bases, J lost 7 bases, and 15 bases lay in between. Germline CDR1 is SGHAT and CDR2 is FQNNGV.

The chain employs TRBV5-1 and TRBJ2-1, with D maybe TRBD2 (5 bases). Trimming shortened V by 2 bases and J by 2 bases, and 8 bases separated the two germline ends. This CDR3 is built from 14 residues. The germline V gene has CDR1 SGHRS and CDR2 YFSETQ. The CDR3 bases are TGCGCCAGCAGCTTTACGGGGACCTACAATGAGCAGTTCTTC. It is translated as CASSFTGTYNEQFF.

This clone was seen more than once but under ten times. V usage is TRBV4-2 and J usage is TRBJ2-7; the D is unclear. V lost 4 bases to trimming and J lost 3 bases, with 16 bases between them. There are 15 residues in the CDR3. Germline-derived CDR1 and CDR2 are LGHNA and YNFKEQ. CDR3 nucleotides: TGTGCCAGCAGCCCGGCCGGAGCTACAAGCTACGAGCAGTACTTC. Translation: CASSPAGATSYEQYF.

The V call is TRBV30, the J call TRBJ1-4; D unresolved. The CDR3 is 11 amino acids. Germline V gene lookup returns CDR1 GTSNPN and CDR2 SVGIG (reference sequence). The V gene lost 5 bases and the J gene lost 11 bases, with 12 bases spanning the gap. The CDR3 region is CAWDKTGKLFF. The CDR3 DNA follows: TGTGCCTGGGATAAAACCGGCAAACTGTTTTTT.

The chain couples TRBV7-9 to TRBJ2-1, with D possibly matching TRBD1 (6 bases). This CDR3 has 13 residues. Germline CDR1 and CDR2: SEHNR and FQNEAQ (reference sequence). The V gene lost 6 bases and the J gene lost 10 bases, with 16 bases spanning the gap. CDR3 DNA: TGTGCCAGCAGTCTAAACTCGGGGACAGAGCAGTTCTTC. Amino acids: CASSLNSGTEQFF.

The chain recombines TRBV2 with TRBJ2-2, with 8 bases lining up with TRBD2. Per germline, CDR1 SNHLY and CDR2 FYNNEI. The junction had 2 bases not matched to a gene; V was cut back by 1 base and J by 4 bases. This CDR3 is 15 amino acids long. The DNA for the CDR3 is TGTGCCAGCAGTGAAGAGGGACTAGGCACCGGGGAGCTGTTTTTT. Its translation is CASSEEGLGTGELFF.

The chain uses TRBV18 and TRBJ2-1; D is possibly TRBD1 (6 bases). This CDR3 is 13 amino acids long. V was cut by 3 bases and J by 7 bases, with 10 bases left in between. Germline V gene data show CDR1 as KGHSH and CDR2 as LQKENI. The CDR3 region is CASSPAQGNEQFF. In DNA, the CDR3 is TGTGCCAGCTCACCGGCCCAGGGGAATGAGCAGTTCTTC.

The CDR3 DNA follows: TGTGCCAGCAGCTTAAACCCGGGACTAGCTTCGGAGACCCAGTACTTC. Protein product: CASSLNPGLASETQYF. This rearrangement joins TRBV5-6 to TRBJ2-5; 9 bases line up with TRBD2. Germline CDR1 and CDR2: SGHDT and YYEEEE. V was pared by 2 bases and J by 5 bases, with 10 bases of the junction left unmatched. The CDR3 length is 16 residues. The whole variable domain, remainder taken from reference TRBV5-6 and TRBJ2-5, is DAGVTQSPTHLIKTRGQQVTLRCSPKSGHDTVSWYQQALGQGPQFIFQYYEEEERQRGNFPDRFSGHQFPNYSSELNVNALLLGDSALYLCASSLNPGLASETQYFGPGTRLLVL.

As concerns this clone: Other DNA sequences in the same sample also yield this CDR3. The V call is TRBV9, the J call TRBJ2-1; TRBD2 matches 9 bases. Looked up from germline, CDR1 is SGDLS and CDR2 is YYNGEE. With V trimmed by 0 bases and J by 3 bases, 1 base remained unmatched. The CDR3 is 15 residues long. CDR3: CASSVASGIYNEQFF. The CDR3, as DNA: TGTGCCAGCAGCGTAGCTAGCGGGATCTACAATGAGCAGTTCTTC.

The genes are TRBV5-4 and TRBJ2-7; D is uncertain. V lost 4 bases and J 4 bases, leaving 9 bases between the germline ends. The V gene's germline CDR1 is SGHNT and CDR2 YYREEE (reference sequence). CDR3 length: 12 residues. For the CDR3, the DNA is TGTGCCAGCAGCCTGAGAGAATACGAGCAGTACTTC. This sequence encodes CASSLREYEQYF.

The chain combines TRBV7-9 with TRBJ1-4, with D unclear. This CDR3 has 12 amino acids. Per germline, CDR1 SEHNR and CDR2 FQNEAQ (reference sequence). The ends were cut back, 5 bases at V and 5 bases at J, with 6 bases in the middle. The CDR3 region is CASSPQNEKLFF. The CDR3 DNA reads as TGTGCCAGCAGCCCCCAGAATGAAAAACTGTTTTTT.

The CDR3 protein is CASTRWGPYPETQYF. CDR3 DNA sequence: TGTGCCAGCACCCGATGGGGACCTTACCCGGAGACCCAGTACTTC. The chain couples TRBV6-1 to TRBJ2-5, with D perhaps given as TRBD1 or TRBD2 (5 bases each). CDR1 MNHNS and CDR2 SASEGT come from the germline V gene. Trimming left V 7 bases short and J 5 bases short, with 20 bases between. There are 15 residues in the CDR3.